The 27 T cell receptor beta chains presented below share a single source sample, sequenced in a study of blood T cell repertoires in COVID-19. This table comes from immunoSEQ multiplex PCR, and its TCRdb copy is limited to in-frame clones, with some not included. The data contain around 500,000 clones, more than 75% of them seen just once; the ten biggest clones take up around 1.9%. The sample taken for sequencing was PBMCs or T cells enriched from blood (not recorded which). The receptor set was obtained from a woman in her forties who had recovered from COVID-19.

The chain couples TRBV3-1 (or the pseudogene TRBV3-2) to TRBJ2-3, with 13 nucleotides matching TRBD2. Germline values: CDR1 LGHDT, CDR2 YNNKEL (reference sequence). Germline trimming cut 0 bases from V and 6 bases from J; bases unmatched to any gene: 6. This CDR3 spans 17 amino acids. CDR3 DNA: TGTGCCAGCAGCCAAGATCTCTGGACTAGCGGGAGTGATACGCAGTATTTT. Amino acids: CASSQDLWTSGSDTQYF.

This clone turned up a few times. This sequence joins TRBV20-1 and TRBJ2-7; D possibly corresponds to TRBD2 (6 bases). The length of the CDR3 is 12 residues. The V gene lost 3 bases and the J gene lost 6 bases, with 12 bases spanning the gap. Germline assignment: CDR1 DFQATT and CDR2 SNEGSKA (reference sequence). CDR3 sequence: CSASSLAFEQYF. CDR3 DNA sequence: TGCAGTGCTAGTTCCCTAGCGTTCGAGCAGTACTTC.

This rearrangement joins TRBV3-1 (or the pseudogene TRBV3-2) to TRBJ1-4; no definite D call. CDR1 and CDR2 from the germline V gene are LGHDT and YNNKEL (reference sequence). This CDR3 spans 16 amino acids. The V gene lost 4 bases and the J gene lost 7 bases, with 19 bases spanning the gap. CDR3 residues: CASSPRPTLTGEKLFF. The CDR3 bases are TGTGCCAGCAGCCCCAGGCCTACCCTAACCGGTGAAAAACTGTTTTTT.

On this clone itself: Other DNA sequences in this specimen translate into the identical CDR3. The chain has TRBV5-1 and TRBJ2-7, with D perhaps TRBD2 (6 bases). The CDR3 loop spans 12 amino acids. CDR1 is SGHRS, CDR2 YFSETQ, per germline. V shed 2 bases and J shed 5 bases, with 8 bases lying between them. The CDR3 coding sequence is TGCGCCAGCAGCTTCCCTAGCGACGAGCAGTACTTC. This codes for CASSFPSDEQYF.

In the case of this clone: Different DNA sequences within this sample yield the same CDR3. This chain joins TRBV27 and TRBJ2-1; perhaps TRBD2 as D (6 bases). The V and J ends lost 6 bases and 0 bases respectively, with 9 bases between them. The CDR3 loop spans 14 amino acids. CDR1 MNHEY and CDR2 SMNVEV come from the germline V gene (reference sequence). Here the CDR3 DNA reads TGTGCCAGCAGGCGGGGCAGCTCCTACAATGAGCAGTTCTTC. Its translation is CASRRGSSYNEQFF.

The V call is TRBV7-2, the J call TRBJ2-7; maybe TRBD2 (7 bases). This CDR3 has 14 amino acids. Germline V lookup: CDR1 SGHTA, CDR2 FQGNSA. V lost 4 bases to trimming and J lost 3 bases, with 13 bases between them. CDR3 bases: TGTGCCAGCAGCTGGGGGGGCGCCGGCTACGAGCAGTACTTC. Its translation: CASSWGGAGYEQYF.

The chain uses TRBV6-5 and TRBJ1-1; 9 nucleotides agree with TRBD1. The CDR3 is made up of 15 amino acids. V lost 5 bases to trimming and J lost 0 bases; unmatched junction nucleotides: 4. Germline loops: CDR1 MNHEY, CDR2 SVGAGI. CDR3 loop: CASSRDRVMNTEAFF. In DNA form, the CDR3 reads TGTGCCAGCAGTCGGGACAGGGTAATGAACACTGAAGCTTTCTTT.

CDR3 protein: CATSHGTSEPGELFF. The DNA of the CDR3 is TGTGCCACCAGTCACGGGACTAGCGAACCCGGGGAGCTGTTTTTT. J is TRBJ2-2 and V is TRBV24-1; 10 bases map to TRBD2. V gave up 6 bases and J gave up 6 bases; unmatched junction bases: 6. The CDR3 extends over 15 amino acids. CDR1 is KGHDR and CDR2 is SFDVKD in the germline V gene.

This clone came up a few times. The chain couples TRBV3-1 (or the pseudogene TRBV3-2) to TRBJ2-4, with TRBD2 matching over 9 bases. V shed 1 base and J 7 bases; nucleotides not matched to a gene: 11. The germline CDR1 and CDR2 sequences are LGHDT and YNNKEL (reference sequence). CDR3 length equals 17 residues. The CDR3 protein is CASSQASGGRAGNIQYF. The CDR3 region has the DNA TGTGCCAGCAGCCAAGCCTCTGGCGGGAGGGCCGGGAACATTCAGTACTTC.

V gene TRBV7-6 combines with J gene TRBJ1-2; tentative D call: TRBD1 (5 bases). The CDR3 sequence is 15 residues long. With 4 bases removed from V and 2 bases from J, the gap between germline ends came to 14 bases. Germline V gene sequence: CDR1 SGHVS, CDR2 FNYEAQ. The DNA for the CDR3 is TGTGCCAGCAGCTCAGAGATGGGGCTCAACTATGGCTACACCTTC. Protein sequence: CASSSEMGLNYGYTF.

The V and J genes are TRBV5-1 and TRBJ1-1, with D possibly being TRBD1 (5 bases). With 5 bases removed from V and 1 base from J, the gap between germline ends came to 9 bases. In germline, CDR1 is SGHRS, CDR2 YFSETQ. The CDR3 extends over 13 amino acids. The CDR3 loop reads CASRVRENTEAFF. CDR3 nucleotides: TGCGCCAGCAGGGTCAGGGAGAACACTGAAGCTTTCTTT.

This sequence joins TRBV27 and TRBJ1-1; the D is unclear. The CDR3 consists of 15 residues. With 0 bases removed from V and 0 bases from J, the gap between germline ends came to 8 bases. CDR1 and CDR2 (germline): MNHEY, SMNVEV (reference sequence). CDR3 region: CASSLSRGMNTEAFF. The DNA of the CDR3 is TGTGCCAGCAGTTTATCGAGAGGGATGAACACTGAAGCTTTCTTT.

This clone came up a few times. V and J are TRBV24-1 and TRBJ2-7, with TRBD1 matching over 9 bases. With V trimmed by 5 bases and J by 2 bases, 3 bases remained unmatched. CDR1 KGHDR and CDR2 SFDVKD come from the germline V gene. This CDR3 has 14 residues. CDR3 coding DNA: TGTGCCACCAGTGGGACAGGGGTTGCCTACGAGCAGTACTTC. Translation: CATSGTGVAYEQYF.

The chain is built from TRBV9 and TRBJ2-1; the match to TRBD2 covers 11 bases. The J segment lost 12 bases and the V segment lost 0 bases, leaving 5 bases of the junction unmatched. The length of the CDR3 is 14 residues. Germline V lookup: CDR1 SGDLS, CDR2 YYNGEE. The CDR3 sequence: CASSVDISGRAQFF. CDR3 nucleotides: TGTGCCAGCAGCGTAGATATTAGCGGGAGGGCGCAGTTCTTC.

The chain recombines TRBV7-9 with TRBJ1-4; D gene ambiguous. The CDR3 runs 15 residues. V lost 5 bases to trimming and J lost 7 bases, with 17 bases between them. Germline CDR1 and CDR2: SEHNR and FQNEAQ (reference sequence). The CDR3 reads CASSPTYSGGEKLFF. The CDR3 DNA sequence: TGTGCCAGCAGCCCAACGTACAGTGGTGGTGAAAAACTGTTTTTT. Drawing the rest from reference TRBV7-9 and TRBJ1-4, the complete variable domain is DTGVSQNPRHKITKRGQNVTFRCDPISEHNRLYWYRQTLGQGPEFLTYFQNEAQLEKSRLLSDRFSAERPKGSFSTLEIQRTEQGDSAMYLCASSPTYSGGEKLFFGSGTQLSVL.

As concerns this clone: Other DNA sequences in this sample translate to the same CDR3. This chain links TRBV19 with TRBJ1-1, with D perhaps matching TRBD1 (5 bases). Germline V CDR1 and CDR2: LNHDA, SQIVND (reference sequence). V shed 3 bases and J shed 0 bases, with 11 bases lying between them. This CDR3 contains 15 residues. CDR3 sequence reads: CASSIVGAMNTEAFF. The CDR3 coding sequence is TGTGCCAGTAGTATTGTAGGGGCGATGAACACTGAAGCTTTCTTT.

Concerning this clone: One end of the junction is discordant with germline, which a read error may explain. The chain uses TRBV5-1 and TRBJ1-1, with TRBD1 identical over 9 bases. This CDR3 region has 14 residues. The V gene's germline CDR1 is SGHRS and CDR2 YFSETQ. The CDR3 spells CASTLTGGETEAFF. DNA of the CDR3: TGCGCCAGCACCTTGACAGGGGGAGAGACTGAAGCTTTCTTT.

J is TRBJ2-3 and V is TRBV9, with a possible D match to TRBD2 (6 bases). The germline V gene encodes CDR1 SGDLS and CDR2 YYNGEE. This CDR3 comprises 15 residues. Trimming cost V 6 bases and J 4 bases, with 18 bases left between them. The CDR3 region is CASNLGGILADTQYF. CDR3 coding DNA: TGTGCCAGCAACTTGGGAGGCATTTTGGCAGATACGCAGTATTTT.

The gene calls are TRBV7-9 and TRBJ2-1; no clear D. CDR3 size: 12 residues. Germline V lookup: CDR1 SEHNR, CDR2 FQNEAQ (reference sequence). The V end lost 1 base, the J end lost 12 bases, and 10 bases lay between the germline ends. The DNA of the CDR3 is TGTGCCAGCAGCTTAGGGCAAGATTGGCAGTTCTTC. Its protein product is CASSLGQDWQFF.

The chain joins TRBV12-2 to TRBJ2-7; TRBD2 is the table's D call, not checked against the DNA. TRBV12-2 is described as a pseudogene. The CDR3 runs 13 residues. The DNA for the CDR3 is TGTGCAAGTCGCTTAGCTCGGGGGTACGAGCAGTACTTC. It specifies CASRLARGYEQYF.

This chain connects TRBV3-1 (or the pseudogene TRBV3-2) to TRBJ2-3; TRBD2 matches at 16 bases. Germline V gene data show CDR1 as LGHDT and CDR2 as YNNKEL (reference sequence). The CDR3 runs 17 residues. Trimming cost V 2 bases and J 4 bases; bases outside gene matches: 3. The CDR3 DNA reads TGTGCCAGCAGCCAACGGGGACTAGCGGGAGGGGCAGATACGCAGTATTTT. It encodes CASSQRGLAGGADTQYF.

The chain joins TRBV24-1 to TRBJ2-3; the D is unclear. The CDR3 consists of 13 residues. Germline V CDR1 and CDR2: KGHDR, SFDVKD. Trimming left V 4 bases short and J 6 bases short, with 10 bases between. CDR3 sequence reads: CATSDRTEDTQYF. In DNA, the CDR3 is TGTGCCACCAGTGACCGTACGGAGGATACGCAGTATTTT.

This clone was found a few times. V gene TRBV5-4 combines with J gene TRBJ1-6; 10 bases are shared with TRBD1. Germline CDR1 is SGHNT and CDR2 is YYREEE (reference sequence). The CDR3 totals 17 residues. J was trimmed by 7 bases and V by 0 bases; bases with no gene match: 7. The DNA of the CDR3 is TGTGCCAGCAGCTTGGCCAGAGGGACAGGGGTAAATTCACCCCTCCACTTT. Protein sequence: CASSLARGTGVNSPLHF. The full variable domain, in which reference TRBV5-4 and TRBJ1-6 provide the parts outside the CDR3, is ETGVTQSPTHLIKTRGQQVTLRCSSQSGHNTVSWYQQALGQGPQFIFQYYREEENGRGNFPPRFSGLQFPNYSSELNVNALELDDSALYLCASSLARGTGVNSPLHFGNGTRLTVT.

The rearrangement uses TRBV28 and TRBJ1-5, with D perhaps matching TRBD1 (5 bases). The ends were cut back, 8 bases at V and 3 bases at J, with 20 bases in the middle. Germline-derived CDR1 and CDR2 are MDHEN and SYDVKM. CDR3 length equals 16 residues. The CDR3 nucleotides are TGTGCCAGCTTCCGACCTGGGGGGGGAATCAATCAGCCCCAGCATTTT. Translating it yields CASFRPGGGINQPQHF.

This clone was observed once. The chain is built from TRBV19 and TRBJ1-5; possibly TRBD1 for D (6 bases). Germline V gene lookup returns CDR1 LNHDA and CDR2 SQIVND (reference sequence). The CDR3 is 15 residues long. Trimming left V 5 bases short and J 3 bases short, with 14 bases between. In DNA, the CDR3 is TGTGCCAGTAGTCCGTTTCAGGGGAACAATCAGCCCCAGCATTTT. Its protein is CASSPFQGNNQPQHF.

V and J are TRBV5-8 and TRBJ2-3; 7 bases align to TRBD2. V dropped 0 bases and J dropped 0; count of bases not matched to a gene: 10. The CDR3 runs 18 residues. Germline V gives CDR1 SGHTS, CDR2 YDEGEE. The CDR3 region has the DNA TGTGCCAGCAGCTTGGCTCTGGCGGGAGCGTCTAGCACAGATACGCAGTATTTT. Its translation: CASSLALAGASSTDTQYF.

The V call is TRBV28, the J call TRBJ1-5; D is unresolved. This CDR3 region has 16 residues. The V gene's germline CDR1 is MDHEN and CDR2 SYDVKM. The V end was cut by 6 bases, the J end by 7 bases, with 22 bases between. The CDR3 region has the DNA TGTGCCAGCAGACATCCGGGTCCAAATTTGGAACAGCCCCAGCATTTT. This gives the protein CASRHPGPNLEQPQHF.